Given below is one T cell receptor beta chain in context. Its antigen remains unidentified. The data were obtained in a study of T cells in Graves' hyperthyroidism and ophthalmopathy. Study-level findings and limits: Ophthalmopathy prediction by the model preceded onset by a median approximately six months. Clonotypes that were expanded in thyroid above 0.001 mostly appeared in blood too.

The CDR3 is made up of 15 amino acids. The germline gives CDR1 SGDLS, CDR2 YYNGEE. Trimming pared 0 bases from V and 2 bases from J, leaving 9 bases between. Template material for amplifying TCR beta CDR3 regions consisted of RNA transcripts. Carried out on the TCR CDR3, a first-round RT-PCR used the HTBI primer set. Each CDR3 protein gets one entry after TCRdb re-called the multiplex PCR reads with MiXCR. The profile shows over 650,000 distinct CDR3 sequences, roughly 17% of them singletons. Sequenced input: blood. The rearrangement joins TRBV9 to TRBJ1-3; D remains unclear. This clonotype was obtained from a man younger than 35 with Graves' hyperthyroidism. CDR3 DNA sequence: TGTGCCAGCAGCGTAGACGCGAGGGCTGGAAACACCATATATTTT. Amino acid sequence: CASSVDARAGNTIYF.